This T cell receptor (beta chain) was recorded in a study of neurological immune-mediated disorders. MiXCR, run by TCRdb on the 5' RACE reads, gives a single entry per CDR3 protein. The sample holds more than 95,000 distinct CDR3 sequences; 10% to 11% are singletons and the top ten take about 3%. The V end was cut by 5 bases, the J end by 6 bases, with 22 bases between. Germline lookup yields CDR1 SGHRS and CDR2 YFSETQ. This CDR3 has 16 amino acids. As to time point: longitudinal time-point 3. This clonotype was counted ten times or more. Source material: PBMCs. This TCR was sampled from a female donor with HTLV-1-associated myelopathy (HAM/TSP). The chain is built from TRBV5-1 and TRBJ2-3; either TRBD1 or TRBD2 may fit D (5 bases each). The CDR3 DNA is TGCGCCAGCAGGCGAGGGACGCCTCAATCGGTCGATACGCAGTATTTT. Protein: CASRRGTPQSVDTQYF. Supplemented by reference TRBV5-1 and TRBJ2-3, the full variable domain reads KAGVTQTPRYLIKTRGQQVTLSCSPISGHRSVSWYQQTPGQGLQFLFEYFSETQRNKGNFPGRFSGRQFSNSRSEMNVSTLELGDSALYLCASRRGTPQSVDTQYFGPGTRLTVL.